This T cell receptor beta chain emerged from a study of shared clonotypes between healthy human individuals. Germline CDR1 MGHRA, CDR2 YSYEKL. The junction had 3 bases not matched to a gene; V was cut back by 0 bases and J by 4 bases. This CDR3 region has 15 residues. The naive CD8 fraction comprised CD45RO-negative cells positively selected for CCR7 and excluded terminally differentiated effector memory CD45RA+ cells. Assay execution took place at the deep level. Across several immunoSEQ plates, the genomic DNA of each subset was split evenly. Authors' processing steps: ImmunoSEQ supplied junction-only sequences lacking quality scores, so filtering was different. Clones were read by immunoSEQ multiplex PCR, and TCRdb kept only the in-frame ones, dropping some. Clone size and the V and J calls come from that table; the DNA yielded D and trimming. Found here are about 2 million clones, just under 95% of them singletons; the top ten hold approximately 1.2%.

This rearrangement joins TRBV4-1 to TRBJ2-1; 7 bases match TRBD1. This clonotype originated in a man aged 18 to 30 in good health. Sequences were obtained from naive CD8+ T cells sorted from blood. The CDR3 region has the DNA TGCGCCAGCAGCCAAGATTCGGGACAGTACAATGAGCAGTTCTTC. Protein sequence: CASSQDSGQYNEQFF.